These 11 T cell receptor beta chains share one sample of origin, sequenced in a study of Ad26.COV2.S vaccination and SARS-CoV-2 variants. The assay was immunoSEQ multiplex PCR, and TCRdb's table has in-frame clones only and misses some. The sample holds approximately 300,000 clones, 70% to 90% seen once. The treatment here: 15 to 20 received Ad26.COV2.S at low or high dose, single or two shots; roughly five received placebo; per-sample allocation not given. Specimen acquisition occurred on day 63 following the initial vaccine or placebo injection. The material sequenced was peripheral blood, taken in a trial of Ad26.COV2.S vaccine versus placebo. These receptors originate from a person aged 18-60 years who received the Ad26.COV2.S COVID-19 vaccine or a placebo.

The chain joins TRBV7-2 to TRBJ2-1; 8 nucleotides agree with TRBD1. Trimming at V came to 5 bases and at J to 5 bases, leaving 11 bases not matched to a gene. Germline values: CDR1 SGHTA, CDR2 FQGNSA. The CDR3 totals 16 residues. The CDR3 is CASSRFGQGLNNEQFF. DNA for the CDR3: TGTGCCAGCAGCCGCTTCGGACAGGGATTGAACAATGAGCAGTTCTTC.

The rearrangement links TRBV6-5 to TRBJ1-5; D not certain. The CDR3 has 15 amino acids. Germline V gene data show CDR1 as MNHEY and CDR2 as SVGAGI. V lost 0 bases, J lost 4 bases, and 10 bases lay in between. The CDR3 nucleotides read TGTGCCAGCAGTTACTCCCGGAGGGAGAATCAGCCCCAGCATTTT. Its translation is CASSYSRRENQPQHF.

This chain links TRBV18 with TRBJ1-1; D is possibly TRBD1 (5 bases). The V gene lost 8 bases and the J gene lost 4 bases, with 20 bases spanning the gap. Germline CDR1 KGHSH, CDR2 LQKENI. This CDR3 is built from 15 residues. The CDR3 region is CASSQVTGGTTEAFF. The CDR3 DNA sequence: TGTGCCAGCAGTCAGGTCACGGGGGGAACCACTGAAGCTTTCTTT.

The chain couples TRBV6-2 or TRBV6-3 to TRBJ2-7; 8 bases map to TRBD1. This CDR3 has 16 residues. Germline V gives CDR1 MNHEY, CDR2 SVGEGT. V was pared by 0 bases and J by 3 bases, with 7 bases of the junction left unmatched. CDR3 residues: CASSYSGTGTFYEQYF. In DNA form, the CDR3 reads TGTGCCAGCAGTTACTCGGGGACAGGTACCTTCTACGAGCAGTACTTC.

The chain has TRBV5-6 and TRBJ2-1; D gene uncertain. CDR1 is SGHDT and CDR2 is YYEEEE in the germline V gene. The CDR3 contains 17 residues. Trimming pared 0 bases from V and 0 bases from J, leaving 13 bases between. Here the CDR3 DNA reads TGTGCCAGCAGCTTGGGGGCGCTAGAGAGCTCCTACAATGAGCAGTTCTTC. It is translated as CASSLGALESSYNEQFF.

The chain has TRBV18 and TRBJ1-1; maybe TRBD1 (5 bases). Trimming left V 6 bases short and J 1 base short, with 15 bases between. The CDR3 spans 15 residues. CDR1 KGHSH and CDR2 LQKENI come from the germline V gene. The CDR3 DNA sequence: TGTGCCAGCTCCAGACAGAAGGGAAAGAACACTGAAGCTTTCTTT. Translation: CASSRQKGKNTEAFF.

This clone appeared a few times. The rearrangement links TRBV15 to TRBJ2-6; no reliable D call. The V and J ends lost 1 base and 0 bases respectively, with 4 bases between them. This CDR3 comprises 15 residues. Germline values: CDR1 LNHNV, CDR2 YYDKDF (reference sequence). The CDR3: CATSRGGSGANVLTF. CDR3 nucleotide sequence: TGTGCCACCAGCAGAGGGGGCTCTGGGGCCAACGTCCTGACTTTC.

The V call is TRBV5-8, the J call TRBJ2-7; D is possibly TRBD1 or TRBD2 (5 bases each). The CDR3 spans 15 residues. Trimming took 5 bases from V and 0 from J, leaving 15 bases between them. The germline V gene has CDR1 SGHTS and CDR2 YDEGEE. CDR3 sequence reads: CASRSGRLSSYEQYF. The CDR3 nucleotides read TGTGCCAGCAGGTCGGGACGCCTGAGCTCCTACGAGCAGTACTTC.

The chain recombines TRBV5-1 with TRBJ2-2; 8 nucleotides agree with TRBD2. J gave up 4 bases and V 4 bases, and 3 bases lay outside the gene matches. There are 14 residues in the CDR3. Germline loops: CDR1 SGHRS, CDR2 YFSETQ. CDR3 amino acids: CASSHGTSTGELFF. The CDR3 region has the DNA TGCGCCAGCAGCCACGGGACTAGCACCGGGGAGCTGTTTTTT.

The chain recombines TRBV6-6 with TRBJ2-7, with a tentative D call TRBD2 (7 bases). Looked up from germline, CDR1 is MNHNY and CDR2 is SVGAGI (reference sequence). CDR3 length equals 15 residues. V was pared by 2 bases and J by 0 bases, with 11 bases between. CDR3 sequence: CASSYGGGGSYEQYF. CDR3 nucleotides: TGTGCCAGCAGTTACGGGGGAGGGGGCTCCTACGAGCAGTACTTC.

This clone turned up a few times. The chain joins TRBV11-1 to TRBJ1-1, with a tentative D call TRBD1 (5 bases). V dropped 2 bases and J dropped 5 bases, with 12 bases sitting between them. The CDR3 has 14 amino acids. Germline CDR1 reads SGHAT; CDR2 reads FQDESV (reference sequence). The CDR3 DNA sequence: TGTGCCAGCAGCTTAACCCGGGGGGGGACTGAAGCTTTCTTT. It translates to CASSLTRGGTEAFF. Full variable domain (missing parts from reference TRBV11-1 and TRBJ1-1): EAEVAQSPRYKITEKSQAVAFWCDPISGHATLYWYRQILGQGPELLVQFQDESVVDDSQLPKDRFSAERLKGVDSTLKIQPAELGDSAMYLCASSLTRGGTEAFFGQGTRLTVV.